The sequence of this TCR beta chain was determined in a study of HIV-infected patients and healthy controls (dated by TCRdb to the mid-2010s). Regarding the complete study: Although they stayed below normal ranges, CD4 counts in about 90% of the 16 patients rose modestly but significantly after three months of therapy. CD8 counts showed no consistent shift during early therapy, whereas the CD4:CD8 ratio rose slightly. Viral load became undetectable in about 70% of the 16 patients by the second bleed and in all patients after a further year of therapy. Patients lacked overall T-cell lymphocytopenia, and total CDR3 counts per chain did not differ significantly from controls. Whether deep TCR repertoire sequencing of small blood samples from HIV patients could capture immune perturbation and reconstitution was tested in the study. Study-level results and caveats: MAIT cell alpha-chain CDR3s were found at high frequency in healthy controls but were severely depleted in HIV+ repertoires. Treated samples represented only 3 to 4 months of therapy, a duration arguably insufficient for detecting immune reconstitution in view of low adult thymic output. Processing was restricted to sixteen HIV-infected individuals, which the authors judged to be a major constraint on the generalizability of the findings. During therapy, HIV-associated CDR3s significantly decreased in frequency, while CMV-associated CDR3s did not change significantly, though most became more frequent. In the study, no determination of donor HLA types was made. Alpha-beta chain pairing was not determined in the samples. The observed differences in diversity could not be explained by the slight differences in age and sex profiles between the study cohorts. Differing numbers of distinct sequences in patients and controls hindered comparison, and size-matching assigned excessive weight to rare events in the HIV-infected data. Sequencing depth was restricted by the use of whole blood, which also prevented the dynamics of distinct T-cell subpopulations from being separated. Size-matched repertoire data did not replicate the apparent post-therapy recovery of the Gini index in HIV-infected patients. Oligoclonality may be reflected in the significantly higher mean Gini indices of HIV-infected repertoires compared with controls. Healthy controls shared more CDR3s between individuals than HIV+ patients, by Jaccard index and by count of highly shared sequences. Compared with untreated HIV+ repertoires, healthy control repertoires had roughly threefold more distinct CDR3s and a higher Shannon diversity. Mean usage differed significantly between HIV-infected patients and controls for eight alpha and eight beta V genes.

This clonotype counts as medium-sized (0.01 to 0.1%). The antigen this receptor binds is unknown. Base qualities are not at hand, and no much larger clone is one base apart. The library was prepared for alpha chains; this beta chain is a stray read, so its frequency means little. A distance of 1 base separates the germline ends of V and J, which lose 5 bases and 1 base respectively. The germline V gene encodes CDR1 KGHDR and CDR2 SFDVKD. Including the terminal cysteine and phenylalanine, the CDR3 comprises 12 residues. Only the CDR3 DNA is retained, 36 bases long and in frame from the first base. SuperScript III was used to reverse transcribe 500 ng RNA with primers targeting the alpha and beta constant regions. Separate libraries for the alpha and beta chains were generated through chain-specific third strand synthesis that incorporated multiplexing indices. The protocol used a single primer pair to amplify all rearrangements within a chain, which avoided primer bias, and attached molecular barcodes to each cDNA molecule. Purified cDNA was joined by T4 RNA Ligase 1 to a 5' RACE adapter carrying a random hexamer and the SP2 sequencing primer site. Second strand synthesis was primed from the SP2 site with Phusion polymerase, using slow temperature ramps to favor optimal annealing. The 12-nucleotide barcode on each molecule comprised two random hexamer sequences, both introduced before amplification and concatenated. A short first PCR added P5 and P7 adapter elements plus a second index, followed by an approximately 23-cycle amplification PCR with P5s and P7 primers. The libraries went through 27 PCR cycles in total, were quantified on a Qubit, were sized on a Bioanalyzer, and were diluted to 3 to 4 nM. Sequencing of the normalized libraries was done on an Illumina MiSeq using 2 x 250 paired-end kits. MinElute columns were the means by which the reverse transcription reactions were cleaned up, and the reactions were eluted into approximately 10 ul Tris-Cl. The adapter ligations were run for roughly 25 hours at 16 degrees C, and AMPure XP beads at a 1:1 ratio were afterwards used to clean them. For the original study's pipeline: Demultiplexed FASTQ files were processed with a modified Decombinator that output V, J, insert and barcode information. Sequences that shared a barcode but differed from the dominant sequence were treated as errors and discarded, and barcodes were clustered at Levenshtein distance 3 and counted to estimate the original cDNA molecules. The R packages ineq, vegan, igraph and RCytoscape were used for downstream analyses, together with IMGT nomenclature and CDR3 definitions. V gene usage was calculated across distinct sequences, with every TCR tallied a single time to avoid skew from clonal expansion. Whenever two unique CDR3 amino acid sequences within a donor differed by a single Levenshtein edit, similarity networks linked them. Published HIV-specific CDR3s (approximately 90 alpha, 650 to 850 beta) and CMV-specific CDR3s (more than 12 alpha, a few hundred beta) were compiled and searched for in the repertoires. Random subsampling to size-matched repertoires demonstrated that the decreased diversity in patients did not result from their lower sequence numbers. TCRdb handled the public reads itself, with Q25 trimming in fastp and clone calling in MiXCR, and kept productive beta chains. CDR3 protein sequences are deduplicated, and each keeps its most common genes and DNA. Here the V and J calls rest on TCRdb's processing, not on the authors' analysis. The sample table lists roughly 7,500 distinct CDR3 sequences, approximately 6.8% of them with a count of one. Jointly, the top ten make up 20% to 25% of the sample.

Follow-up blood was drawn from HIV-infected patients roughly three months, about 14 weeks, after the initiation of antiretroviral therapy. Since whole blood was used without any cell fractionation, the repertoire reflected all peripheral T cells in unsorted form. For RNA extraction, approximately 2.5 ml of peripheral blood was collected into Tempus tubes. Treatment interruptions were among the grounds for excluding patients from enrollment, as were febrile or AIDS-related illness, tumors, hepatitis B or C coinfection, immunomodulatory therapy and recent vaccination. Residual genomic DNA was removed with the TURBO-DNase kit and globin mRNA was depleted with GLOBINclear.

The chain is encoded by TRBV24-1 joined to TRBJ2-2; the D gene identity is not certain. The source is an adult with HIV infection. The specimen comprised blood, sampled during antiretroviral therapy. DNA sequence: TGTGCCACCAGTGGGAACACCGGGGAGCTGTTTTTT. This is translated as CATSGNTGELFF.